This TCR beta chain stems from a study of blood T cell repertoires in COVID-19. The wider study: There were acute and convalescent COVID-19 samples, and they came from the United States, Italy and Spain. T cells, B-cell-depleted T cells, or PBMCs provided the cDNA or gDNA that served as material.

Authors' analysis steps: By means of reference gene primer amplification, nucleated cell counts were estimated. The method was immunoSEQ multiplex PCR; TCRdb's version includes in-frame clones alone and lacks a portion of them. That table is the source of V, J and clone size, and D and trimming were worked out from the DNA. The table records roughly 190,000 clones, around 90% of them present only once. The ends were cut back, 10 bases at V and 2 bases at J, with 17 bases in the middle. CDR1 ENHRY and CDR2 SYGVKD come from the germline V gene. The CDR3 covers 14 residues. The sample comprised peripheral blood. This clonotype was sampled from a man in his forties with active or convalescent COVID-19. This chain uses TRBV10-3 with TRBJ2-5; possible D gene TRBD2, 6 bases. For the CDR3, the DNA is TGTGCCAGCCGAGGTAGCGGTATACAAGAGACCCAGTACTTC. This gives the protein CASRGSGIQETQYF.